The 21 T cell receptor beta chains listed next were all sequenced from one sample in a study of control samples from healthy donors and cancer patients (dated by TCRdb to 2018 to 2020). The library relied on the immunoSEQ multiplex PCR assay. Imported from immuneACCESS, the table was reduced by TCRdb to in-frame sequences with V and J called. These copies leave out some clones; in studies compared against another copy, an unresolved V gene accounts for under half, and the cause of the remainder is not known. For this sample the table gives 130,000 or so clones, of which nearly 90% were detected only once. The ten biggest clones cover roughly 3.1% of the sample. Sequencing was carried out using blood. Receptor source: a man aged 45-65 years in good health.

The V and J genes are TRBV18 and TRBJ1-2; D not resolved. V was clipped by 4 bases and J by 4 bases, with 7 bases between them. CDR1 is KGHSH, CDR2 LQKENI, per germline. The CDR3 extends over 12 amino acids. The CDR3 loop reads CASSREIYGYTF. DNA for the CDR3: TGTGCCAGCTCACGCGAGATCTATGGCTACACCTTC.

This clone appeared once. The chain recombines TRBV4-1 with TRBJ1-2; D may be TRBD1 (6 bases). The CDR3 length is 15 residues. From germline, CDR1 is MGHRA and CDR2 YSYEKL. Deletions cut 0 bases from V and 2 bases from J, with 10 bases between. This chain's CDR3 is CASSQDDRINYGYTF. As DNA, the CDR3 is TGCGCCAGCAGCCAAGATGACAGGATCAACTATGGCTACACCTTC.

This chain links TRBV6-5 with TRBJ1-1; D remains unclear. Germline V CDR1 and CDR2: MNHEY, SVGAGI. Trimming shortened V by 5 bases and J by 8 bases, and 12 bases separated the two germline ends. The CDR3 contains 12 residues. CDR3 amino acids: CASSPPYPEAFF. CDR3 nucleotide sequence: TGTGCCAGCAGTCCCCCGTACCCGGAAGCTTTCTTT.

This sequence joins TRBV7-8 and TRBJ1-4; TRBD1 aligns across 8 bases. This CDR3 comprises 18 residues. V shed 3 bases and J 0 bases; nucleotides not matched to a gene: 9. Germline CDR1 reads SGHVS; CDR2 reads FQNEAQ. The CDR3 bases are TGTGCCAGCAGCTTCTTGCTCAGGGGGCCCTCAACTAATGAAAAACTGTTTTTT. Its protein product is CASSFLLRGPSTNEKLFF.

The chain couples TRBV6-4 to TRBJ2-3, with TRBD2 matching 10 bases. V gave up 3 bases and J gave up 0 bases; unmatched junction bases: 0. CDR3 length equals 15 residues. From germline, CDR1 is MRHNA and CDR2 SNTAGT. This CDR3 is CASSELAGSTDTQYF. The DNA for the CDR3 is TGTGCCAGCAGTGAACTAGCGGGGAGCACAGATACGCAGTATTTT.

The CDR3 is CASSKASGQETQYF. The CDR3 coding sequence is TGCGCCAGCAGCAAGGCCTCGGGGCAAGAGACCCAGTACTTC. The chain carries TRBV5-1 and TRBJ2-5; D might be TRBD2 (5 bases). This CDR3 region has 14 residues. Trimming took 4 bases from V and 2 from J, leaving 12 bases between them. CDR1 is SGHRS, CDR2 YFSETQ, per germline.

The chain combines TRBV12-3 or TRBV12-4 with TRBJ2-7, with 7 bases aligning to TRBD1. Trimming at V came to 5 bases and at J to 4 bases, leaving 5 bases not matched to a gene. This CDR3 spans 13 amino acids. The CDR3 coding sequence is TGTGCCAGCAGTGGGGACAGAAGGTACGAGCAGTACTTC. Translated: CASSGDRRYEQYF.

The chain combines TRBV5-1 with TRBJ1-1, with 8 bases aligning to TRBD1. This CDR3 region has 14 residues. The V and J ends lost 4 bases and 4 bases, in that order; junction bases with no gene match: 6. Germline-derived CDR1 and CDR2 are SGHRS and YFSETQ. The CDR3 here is CASSRQGLGTEAFF. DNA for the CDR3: TGCGCCAGCAGCCGACAGGGGTTGGGCACTGAAGCTTTCTTT.

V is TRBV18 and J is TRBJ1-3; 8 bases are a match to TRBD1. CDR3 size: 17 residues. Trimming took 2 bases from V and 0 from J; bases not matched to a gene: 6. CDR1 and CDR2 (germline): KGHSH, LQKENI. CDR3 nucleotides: TGTGCCAGCTCACCAGGACAGGGCACAAGCTCTGGAAACACCATATATTTT. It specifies CASSPGQGTSSGNTIYF.

CDR3 in DNA: TGTGCCAGTAGCCTCATCAGCTCCTACAATGAGCAGTTCTTC. This gives the protein CASSLISSYNEQFF. The chain combines TRBV19 with TRBJ2-1, with D uncertain. The CDR3 has 14 amino acids. Germline values: CDR1 LNHDA, CDR2 SQIVND (reference sequence). The ends were cut back, 6 bases at V and 0 bases at J, with 9 bases in the middle.

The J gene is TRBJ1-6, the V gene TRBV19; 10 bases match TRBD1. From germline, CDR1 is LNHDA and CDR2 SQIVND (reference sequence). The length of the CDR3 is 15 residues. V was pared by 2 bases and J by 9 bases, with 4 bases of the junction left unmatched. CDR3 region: CASSITTGGSSPLHF. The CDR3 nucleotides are TGTGCCAGTAGTATAACGACAGGGGGCTCTTCACCCCTCCACTTT. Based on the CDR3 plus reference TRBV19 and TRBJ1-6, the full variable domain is DGGITQSPKYLFRKEGQNVTLSCEQNLNHDAMYWYRQDPGQGLRLIYYSQIVNDFQKGDIAEGYSVSREKKESFPLTVTSAQKNPTAFYLCASSITTGGSSPLHFGNGTRLTVT.

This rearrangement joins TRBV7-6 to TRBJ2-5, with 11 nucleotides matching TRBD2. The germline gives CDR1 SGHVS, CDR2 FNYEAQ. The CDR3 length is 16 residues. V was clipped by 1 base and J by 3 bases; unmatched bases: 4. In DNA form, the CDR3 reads TGTGCCAGCAGCTTAGGAACTAGCGGGGGAGAAGAGACCCAGTACTTC. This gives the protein CASSLGTSGGEETQYF.

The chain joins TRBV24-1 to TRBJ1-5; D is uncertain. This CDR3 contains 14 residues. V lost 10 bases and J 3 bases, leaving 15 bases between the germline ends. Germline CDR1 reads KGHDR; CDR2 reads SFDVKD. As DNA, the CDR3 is TGTGCCACAAGACCCGACGGCCCCAATCAGCCCCAGCATTTT. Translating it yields CATRPDGPNQPQHF.

CDR3 coding DNA: TGTGCCAGCAGTGGACCGGGACAGCCCAGCTCTGGAAACACCATATATTTT. Amino acid sequence: CASSGPGQPSSGNTIYF. The chain is built from TRBV2 and TRBJ1-3; 7 bases line up with TRBD1. Germline CDR1 reads SNHLY; CDR2 reads FYNNEI. V was clipped by 4 bases and J by 0 bases; unmatched bases: 9. This CDR3 region has 17 residues. Complete variable domain (other parts from reference TRBV2 and TRBJ1-3): EPEVTQTPSHQVTQMGQEVILRCVPISNHLYFYWYRQILGQKVEFLVSFYNNEISEKSEIFDDQFSVERPDGSNFTLKIRSTKLEDSAMYFCASSGPGQPSSGNTIYFGEGSWLTVV.

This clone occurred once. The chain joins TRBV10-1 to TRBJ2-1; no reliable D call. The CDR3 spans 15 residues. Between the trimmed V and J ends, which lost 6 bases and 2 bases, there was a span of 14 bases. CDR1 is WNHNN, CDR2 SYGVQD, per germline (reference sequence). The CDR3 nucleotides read TGCGCCAGCAGCCCCGTGGGTTGGGCCTACAATGAGCAGTTCTTC. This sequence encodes CASSPVGWAYNEQFF.

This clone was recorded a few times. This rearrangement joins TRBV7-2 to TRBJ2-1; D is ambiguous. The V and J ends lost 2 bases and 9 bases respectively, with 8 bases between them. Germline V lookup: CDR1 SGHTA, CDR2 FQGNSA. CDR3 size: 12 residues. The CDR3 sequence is CASSLLVLEQFF. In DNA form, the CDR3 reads TGTGCCAGCAGCTTACTAGTGCTTGAGCAGTTCTTC. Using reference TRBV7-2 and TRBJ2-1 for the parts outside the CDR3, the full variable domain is GAGVSQSPSNKVTEKGKDVELRCDPISGHTALYWYRQSLGQGLEFLIYFQGNSAPDKSGLPSDRFSAERTGGSVSTLTIQRTQQEDSAVYLCASSLLVLEQFFGPGTRLTVL.

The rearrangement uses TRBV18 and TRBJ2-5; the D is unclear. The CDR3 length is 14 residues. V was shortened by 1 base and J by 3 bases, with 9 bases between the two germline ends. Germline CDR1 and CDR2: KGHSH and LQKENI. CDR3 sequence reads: CASSPLYSKETQYF. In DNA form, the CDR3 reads TGTGCCAGCTCACCACTGTACAGTAAAGAGACCCAGTACTTC.

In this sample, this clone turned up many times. The CDR3 is CASSTGTGTTEQYF. DNA for the CDR3: TGTGCCAGCTCGACAGGGACCGGCACTACGGAGCAGTACTTC. The chain uses TRBV27 and TRBJ2-7; 7 bases align to TRBD1. CDR1 is MNHEY and CDR2 is SMNVEV in the germline V gene (reference sequence). V was clipped by 8 bases and J by 7 bases; unmatched bases: 14. The CDR3 runs to 14 residues.

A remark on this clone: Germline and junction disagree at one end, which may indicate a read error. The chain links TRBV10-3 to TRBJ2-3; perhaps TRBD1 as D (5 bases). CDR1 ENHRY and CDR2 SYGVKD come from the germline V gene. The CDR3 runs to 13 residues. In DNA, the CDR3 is TGTGCCCTCAGGGCTTCTAGCACAGATACGCAGTATTTT. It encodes CALRASSTDTQYF.

The CDR3 DNA sequence: TGCGCCAGCAGCCAAGATCAGGGGCAGAATAATGAAAAACTGTTTTTT. Translated: CASSQDQGQNNEKLFF. V usage is TRBV4-1 and J usage is TRBJ1-4; weak D call: TRBD1 (6 bases). The germline CDR1 and CDR2 sequences are MGHRA and YSYEKL. V was clipped by 0 bases and J by 4 bases, with 12 bases between them. The CDR3 length is 16 residues.

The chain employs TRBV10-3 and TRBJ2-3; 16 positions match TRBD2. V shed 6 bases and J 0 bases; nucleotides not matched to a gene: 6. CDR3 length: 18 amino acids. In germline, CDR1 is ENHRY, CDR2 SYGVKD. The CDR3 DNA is TGTGCCATCAGCCCCGGGACTAGCGGGGGGGCTAGCACAGATACGCAGTATTTT. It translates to CAISPGTSGGASTDTQYF.